This TCR beta chain was recovered during a study of T-cell memory formation after mild COVID-19. Study overall: Clusters of TCRs were largely donor specific. Overall study results and limits: Pre-infection memory showed some responding clones, and this suggested that cross-reactive memory joined. Unconfirmed was the SARS-CoV-2 specificity of second-wave clones that peaked on day 37.

On this clonotype: Its antigen is not known.

From 5'RACE with constant-segment primers came TCR alpha and TCR beta cDNA libraries that carried sample barcodes and UMIs. In TCRdb, the 5' RACE reads were re-called with MiXCR into one record per CDR3 protein. The sample gives over 250,000 distinct CDR3 sequences, more than 15% of which show up once; roughly a fifth is in the top ten. V gave up 9 bases and J gave up 6 bases, with 16 bases separating them. Germline CDR1 KGHDR, CDR2 SFDVKD. The CDR3 is 14 amino acids. The chain is built from TRBV24-1 and TRBJ2-2; D may be TRBD2 (5 bases). The sample comprised PBMCs or a T cell subset sorted from them (not recorded which). The receptor was derived from a man aged 18 to 30 who had mild COVID-19 (a few samples of this study predate the infection). Cell type and time point are not known. CDR3 in amino acids: CATGAERPPGELFF. The CDR3 DNA reads TGTGCCACCGGAGCCGAGCGGCCTCCCGGGGAGCTGTTTTTT.